Presented here are 21 T cell receptor beta chains from one specimen sequenced in a study of glioma-infiltrating T cells after dendritic cell vaccination. Time point noted: after dendritic cell vaccination, including at tumor progression/relapse. Only in-frame clones appear in the TCRdb table, and some are missing; sequencing was by immunoSEQ multiplex PCR. The sample yields more than 75,000 clones, roughly four fifths seen once. Sequencing used blood, obtained after dendritic cell vaccination. The receptor source for this set is a human donor with glioblastoma.

CDR3 DNA: TGTGCCAGCTCACGAGGGGGCGCGTGGAATGAGCAGTTCTTC. The encoded protein is CASSRGGAWNEQFF. The chain is built from TRBV18 and TRBJ2-1, with 7 bases fitting TRBD1. Germline CDR1 KGHSH, CDR2 LQKENI. The V and J ends lost 4 bases and 7 bases, in that order; junction bases with no gene match: 7. This CDR3 is built from 14 residues.

The chain combines TRBV7-3 with TRBJ2-1; D is unclear. The CDR3 length is 15 residues. The V and J ends lost 4 bases and 6 bases respectively, with 16 bases between them. Germline lookup yields CDR1 SGHTA and CDR2 FQGTGA. This chain's CDR3 is CASSSQPPPINEQFF. The CDR3 DNA reads TGTGCCAGCAGCTCCCAACCTCCTCCTATCAATGAGCAGTTCTTC.

The chain has TRBV11-2 and TRBJ2-1; maybe TRBD2 (6 bases). The CDR3 loop spans 16 amino acids. CDR1 is SGHAT, CDR2 FQNNGV, per germline. Between the trimmed V and J ends, which lost 4 bases and 6 bases, there was a span of 19 bases. In DNA form, the CDR3 reads TGTGCCAGCAGCTCCCGTGGAGGGGTCCGAGGCAATGAGCAGTTCTTC. It specifies CASSSRGGVRGNEQFF.

The chain is built from TRBV6-5 and TRBJ1-2, with 8 bases aligning to TRBD1. The CDR3 has 15 residues. Germline V lookup: CDR1 MNHEY, CDR2 SVGAGI. J lost 2 bases, V lost 2 bases, and 4 bases had no gene match. CDR3 residues: CASSYRDRGNYGYTF. The CDR3 nucleotides are TGTGCCAGCAGTTACCGAGACAGGGGAAACTATGGCTACACCTTC.

This chain connects TRBV29-1 to TRBJ1-3, with a possible D match to TRBD1 (6 bases). Trimming removed 7 bases from V and 0 bases from J, with 10 bases in between. This CDR3 spans 13 amino acids. The germline gives CDR1 SQVTM, CDR2 ANQGSEA. As DNA, the CDR3 is TGCAGCGGGACAGTAGACTCTGGAAACACCATATATTTT. Its protein is CSGTVDSGNTIYF. Using reference TRBV29-1 and TRBJ1-3 for the parts outside the CDR3, the full variable domain is SAVISQKPSRDICQRGTSLTIQCQVDSQVTMMFWYRQQPGQSLTLIATANQGSEATYESGFVIDKFPISRPNLTFSTLTVSNMSPEDSSIYLCSGTVDSGNTIYFGEGSWLTVV.

The chain recombines TRBV6-5 with TRBJ2-1; possibly TRBD2 for D (6 bases). Looked up from germline, CDR1 is MNHEY and CDR2 is SVGAGI. The length of the CDR3 is 13 residues. The V end was cut by 9 bases, the J end by 2 bases, with 11 bases between. CDR3 sequence: CASAGPPYNEQFF. Written as DNA, the CDR3 is TGTGCCAGTGCGGGGCCGCCCTACAATGAGCAGTTCTTC.

In this sample, this clone turned up once. The DNA of the CDR3 is TGTGCCAGCACCCCGCTCGGACAGCTAGCCTACGAGCAGTACTTC. It yields the protein CASTPLGQLAYEQYF. V and J are TRBV27 and TRBJ2-7; D may be TRBD1 (6 bases). V gave up 7 bases and J gave up 2 bases, with 18 bases separating them. Germline values: CDR1 MNHEY, CDR2 SMNVEV (reference sequence). The CDR3 loop spans 15 amino acids.

This clone was counted only a few times. The chain carries TRBV30 and TRBJ2-7; 7 nucleotides agree with TRBD2. Losses at the gene ends were 0 bases for V and 5 bases for J; bases not matched to a gene: 16. Germline V CDR1 and CDR2: GTSNPN, SVGIG (reference sequence). The CDR3 totals 17 residues. CDR3 amino acids: CAWSVSRVAGSRDEQYF. In DNA, the CDR3 is TGTGCCTGGAGTGTATCTCGGGTAGCGGGCTCCCGGGACGAGCAGTACTTC.

The gene calls are TRBV18 and TRBJ2-7; the match to TRBD2 covers 7 bases. V lost 2 bases to trimming and J lost 4 bases; unmatched junction nucleotides: 2. CDR1 KGHSH and CDR2 LQKENI come from the germline V gene. This CDR3 contains 13 residues. The DNA of the CDR3 is TGTGCCAGCTCACCAGGGAGGGGATACGAGCAGTACTTC. The encoded protein is CASSPGRGYEQYF.

The gene calls are TRBV9 and TRBJ2-1; 8 positions match TRBD2. The germline CDR1 and CDR2 sequences are SGDLS and YYNGEE. CDR3 size: 14 residues. Trimming removed 3 bases from V and 6 bases from J; junction bases left unmatched: 5. The CDR3 region is CASSAGLVSNEQFF. The CDR3 nucleotides read TGTGCCAGCAGCGCGGGACTAGTCTCCAATGAGCAGTTCTTC.

The gene calls are TRBV2 and TRBJ2-5, with TRBD1 matching 10 bases. Trimming at V came to 6 bases and at J to 5 bases, leaving 15 bases not matched to a gene. Per the germline V gene, CDR1 is SNHLY and CDR2 is FYNNEI. The CDR3 spans 17 residues. The CDR3 is CASRVDRGLGWGETQYF. The CDR3 bases are TGTGCCAGCAGAGTTGACAGGGGGCTCGGGTGGGGTGAGACCCAGTACTTC.

The chain uses TRBV13 and TRBJ1-6, with 8 bases identical to TRBD1. The length of the CDR3 is 15 residues. After removal of 3 bases from V and 7 bases from J, the junction contained 5 bases not matched to a gene. The germline gives CDR1 PRHDT, CDR2 FYEKMQ (reference sequence). CDR3: CASSFDRGRNSPLHF. The CDR3 bases are TGTGCCAGCAGCTTTGACAGGGGTAGGAATTCACCCCTCCACTTT.

The chain uses TRBV15 and TRBJ1-2, with 7 bases aligning to TRBD1. This CDR3 region has 15 residues. V shed 7 bases and J 1 base; nucleotides not matched to a gene: 9. In germline, CDR1 is LNHNV, CDR2 YYDKDF (reference sequence). CDR3 region: CATKDRDFYNYGYTF. CDR3 nucleotide sequence: TGTGCCACCAAAGACAGGGACTTTTATAACTATGGCTACACCTTC.

This chain joins TRBV7-9 and TRBJ1-2; D might be TRBD1 (5 bases). Germline values: CDR1 SEHNR, CDR2 FQNEAQ (reference sequence). This CDR3 is built from 14 residues. Trimming took 3 bases from V and 6 from J, leaving 14 bases between them. The CDR3 DNA sequence: TGTGCCAGCAGCTTGACGGGGGGAGTAAATGGCTACACCTTC. Residues: CASSLTGGVNGYTF.

The chain links TRBV15 to TRBJ1-1, with D perhaps matching TRBD1 (6 bases). Trimming removed 0 bases from V and 0 bases from J, with 11 bases in between. Germline V CDR1 and CDR2: LNHNV, YYDKDF (reference sequence). The CDR3 sequence is 16 residues long. CDR3 loop: CATSREVDSMNTEAFF. The CDR3 coding sequence is TGTGCCACCAGCAGAGAAGTGGACAGCATGAACACTGAAGCTTTCTTT. The entire variable domain, with the rest obtained from reference TRBV15 and TRBJ1-1, is as follows: DAMVIQNPRYQVTQFGKPVTLSCSQTLNHNVMYWYQQKSSQAPKLLFHYYDKDFNNEADTPDNFQSRRPNTSFCFLDIRSPGLGDTAMYLCATSREVDSMNTEAFFGQGTRLTVV.

The V call is TRBV19, the J call TRBJ1-2; D possibly corresponds to TRBD1 (6 bases). Germline assignment: CDR1 LNHDA and CDR2 SQIVND (reference sequence). V was pared by 7 bases and J by 8 bases, with 17 bases between. CDR3 length equals 13 residues. This CDR3 is CASNYRGAGGYTF. Written as DNA, the CDR3 is TGTGCCAGTAATTACCGGGGGGCTGGCGGCTACACCTTC.

The chain has TRBV5-4 and TRBJ2-3; no reliable D call. There are 16 residues in the CDR3. V gave up 4 bases and J gave up 2 bases, with 17 bases separating them. CDR1 and CDR2 from the germline V gene are SGHNT and YYREEE (reference sequence). The DNA of the CDR3 is TGTGCCAGCAGCCTGGTAGCAGCGATTTCCACAGATACGCAGTATTTT. This sequence encodes CASSLVAAISTDTQYF.

This clone was detected a few times. The chain uses TRBV2 and TRBJ1-6; D not resolved. CDR1 SNHLY and CDR2 FYNNEI come from the germline V gene. Trimming stripped 6 bases from V and 0 bases from J, with 12 bases between. The CDR3 spans 16 residues. CDR3: CASREQFSSYNSPLHF. In DNA, the CDR3 is TGTGCCAGCAGAGAACAGTTCAGCTCCTATAATTCACCCCTCCACTTT.

V usage is TRBV6-5 and J usage is TRBJ2-5; 11 bases are a match to TRBD2. CDR1 is MNHEY, CDR2 SVGAGI, per germline. This CDR3 comprises 15 residues. The V and J ends lost 6 bases and 2 bases, in that order; junction bases with no gene match: 5. CDR3 sequence reads: CASSSGTSGQETQYF. CDR3 bases: TGTGCCAGCAGCTCCGGGACTAGCGGACAAGAGACCCAGTACTTC.

The rearrangement joins TRBV15 to TRBJ1-2, with 8 bases lining up with TRBD1. J lost 5 bases, V lost 0 bases, and 8 bases had no gene match. CDR1 and CDR2 from the germline V gene are LNHNV and YYDKDF (reference sequence). CDR3 size: 16 residues. CDR3 sequence reads: CATSRESRTGPYGYTF. The CDR3 DNA reads as TGTGCCACCAGCAGAGAAAGTAGGACAGGGCCATATGGCTACACCTTC.

The rearrangement links TRBV6-6 to TRBJ2-1, with 14 bases matching TRBD2. Germline V gene sequence: CDR1 MNHNY, CDR2 SVGAGI (reference sequence). This CDR3 spans 16 amino acids. The junction had 5 bases not matched to a gene; V was cut back by 5 bases and J by 5 bases. The CDR3 loop reads CASSARLAGGNNEQFF. Here the CDR3 DNA reads TGTGCCAGCAGTGCCCGACTAGCGGGGGGGAACAATGAGCAGTTCTTC.